The TCR beta chain under discussion was sequenced for a study of cytomegalovirus exposure and HLA in healthy donors (dated by TCRdb to 2017 to 2019). Broadly, across the study: In an earlier analysis of approximately 500 of the donors, 250 to 300 Gb of sequence data and 90 million to 120 million unique TCR beta sequences from roughly 190 million T cells were reported. Approximately 330 gigabases of sequencing data and 70 million to 100 million unique TCR sequences made up an early release that covered 640 HLA-typed donors. Of the roughly 400 genotyped donors, around 81% fell in the genetic ancestry cluster associated with self-reported Caucasian donors. The aim of the study was to test whether cataloging public T cell receptors could identify signatures of past pathogen exposure. Using immunosequencing, the study profiled T cell repertoires from 500 to 800 subjects and related those repertoires to cytomegalovirus serostatus. Besides the first cohort of approximately 710 subjects, a separate validation cohort made up of 120 different subjects was used. To predict cytomegalovirus infection status, the study combined high-throughput TCR immunosequencing, statistical association of individual TCRs with disease status, and machine learning. To study patterns of TCR occurrence, a later analysis re-analyzed previously published TCR beta repertoires from around 660 donors and added high-resolution HLA genotyping. In the later analysis, no new phenotypic data were used to find candidate immune exposures; instead, reliance was placed on TCR beta sequences and their occurrence across donors. An earlier analysis of approximately 580 of the donors used high-throughput TCR beta sequencing to judge whether each TCR beta V gene segment behaved as functional or pseudogenic. Donor age, sex, ethnicity and CMV serostatus were compiled alongside the repertoire data. In a later genetic analysis, genome-wide SNP genotypes for about 65% of the roughly 670 donors were used, and that subset was treated as a discovery cohort. Every discovery cohort repertoire had been produced on one sequencing platform. Class I and class II HLA loci were covered by the typing at four-digit resolution. The number of typed donors differed by locus: about 629-630 for A, B, C, DRB1 and DQB1; some 500 for DQA1; 606 for DPA1; and around 450 for DPB1. A handful of DR-DQ haplotypes were treated as single units for association and clustering because of strong linkage in the cohort. Across approximately 400 genotyped donors of the cohort, an average of approximately 200,000 unique TCR beta nucleotide sequences per donor were sequenced, and roughly 20% of those sequences were non-productive.

A word on this clone: What antigen it recognizes has not been identified. Qualities for individual bases were not recorded, and no much larger clone is one base off.

General conclusions and limits of the study: A cluster of highly shared sequence variants was judged likely to represent a technical artifact of the sequencing pipeline. Because counts were too low, roughly 17 rarely observed V segments, including chromosome 9 orphons, were left out of the earlier analysis of 587 of the donors. Only TCR beta chains were sequenced in this cohort, and the absence of alpha or paired-chain data limited detectable features. A later analysis found that TCR association rates varied across HLA loci, with DRB1 alleles showing the most associated TCRs and HLA-C alleles the fewest. Because HLA typing was missing for some donors at each locus, association tests included only the typed subset. While some public TCRs were present in many individuals, most TCR sequences turned up only very rarely across donors. A further reported finding was that TCR beta sequences accurately predicted the HLA-A and HLA-B alleles for most subjects in the first cohort. The authors suggested that the approach could potentially be extended to other disease states and immunological phenotypes. In a later genetic analysis, fewer N-insertions in productive TCRs were reported among donors in an Asian-associated ancestry cluster than the approximately 670-donor mean. An earlier analysis of some 590 of the donors showed that most TCR beta V segments appeared in productive rearrangements either about 87% or about 30% of the time, which broadly matched IMGT annotations. A later genetic analysis associated a missense DCLRE1C variant with V-gene and J-gene trimming of TCR beta chains, and an independent cohort replicated the association. The classifier was reported to diagnose cytomegalovirus status with high specificity and sensitivity in both the original and validation cohorts. The study gave a list of some 150 TCR beta chains associated with cytomegalovirus. The presence/absence analyses assumed that sequencing depth was roughly uniform across donors, and that assumption may not be true. A later analysis associated 15,000 to 20,000 TCR beta sequences with specific HLA alleles at a false discovery rate of 0.05. Correlated functional status among segregating V segments might be attributable to linkage disequilibrium, but an unknown experimental factor could not be ruled out. A later analysis found that HLA-associated TCR beta chains were more clonally expanded and had lower generation probabilities than equally common non-associated chains. According to a later analysis, parvovirus B19, influenza, CMV and Epstein-Barr virus appeared linked to several top co-occurrence clusters. A few of the identified cytomegalovirus-associated TCR beta chains were confirmed in vitro to be specific for cytomegalovirus antigens. Because the 87-base-pair reads could not distinguish some IMGT-functional V segments, including TRBV6-2 and TRBV6-3, those segments were excluded. Assigning TCR associations to individual alleles was difficult when HLA alleles, especially DR and DQ, strongly co-occurred. For the cohort, immune exposure information was limited to CMV serostatus. According to a later analysis, most CMV-associated TCR beta chains appeared to be HLA-restricted, and the HLA associations seemed to be driven largely by CMV exposure.

Libraries were built with the immunoSEQ multiplex PCR assay. For the multiplex PCR, a mixture combining 60 forward primers for TCR Vbeta segments and 13 reverse primers for TCR Jbeta segments was used. Amplification of the CDR3 region of rearranged TCR beta genes was performed with a multiplex PCR assay on genomic DNA. The Illumina HiSeq System was used to sequence the amplified TCR beta libraries as 87-base-pair reads. As for the authors' bioinformatics: A later analysis tallied tens of millions of unique TCR beta chains across the 700 or so repertoires, and about 10 million of those chains were shared by two or more donors. To remove PCR and sequencing errors, raw reads were error-corrected and collapsed into unique sequences using a nearest-neighbor algorithm that merged closely related sequences. Alignment of CDR3 sequences to IMGT reference sequences was used to assign V, D and J gene segments. For a sequence to be retained, at least a six-nucleotide match to both a V gene segment and a J gene segment was required. Rearrangements were called productive when the CDR3 lacked stop codons and stayed in frame with V and J; all others were non-productive. Following IMGT convention, CDR3 was defined as the stretch from the second conserved V-encoded cysteine up to the conserved J-encoded phenylalanine. In an earlier analysis of roughly 580 of the donors, sequences lacking an unambiguous match to a single V gene segment were excluded. In an earlier analysis of approximately 610 of the donors, V segments were called functional above 56.7% productive rearrangements and were called segregating when the between-donor standard deviation exceeded 5%. A statistical classification framework was developed to diagnose cytomegalovirus status using the catalog of TCR beta chain sequences. In a later analysis, V and J genes were assigned by comparing TCR nucleotide sequences against IMGT/GENE-DB human TR gene sequences. Using the TCRdist pipeline, a later analysis assigned CDR3 sequences along with most-parsimonious VDJ recombination scenarios. A later analysis defined each TCR beta chain by its CDR3 amino acid sequence plus V-gene family, and excluded reads lacking a unique V-gene family. A later analysis removed several hundred highly shared, low-generation-probability nucleotide sequences to deal with suspected cross-contamination and a sequencing artifact. A later analysis calculated a clonal expansion index for each public chain from normalized within-repertoire ranks of inferred template counts. Generation probabilities in a later analysis came from a VDJ recombination model fitted to out-of-frame rearrangements, and those results were checked against IGoR. In a later analysis, hypergeometric tests were used to score TCR-TCR, TCR-HLA and TCR-CMV co-occurrence, with a repertoire-size bias correction applied to TCR pairs. False discovery rates were estimated in a later analysis by permuting HLA or CMV assignments 20 times. In a later analysis, co-occurring TCRs were grouped using DBSCAN, and TCRdist sequence similarity was added for clustering within HLA-allele-positive subsets. Repertoires with fewer than 30,000 or more than 120,000 public chains were left out of co-occurrence clustering, as were five repertoires with anomalous nucleotide sharing. The source is immuneACCESS, and TCRdb retained only in-frame sequences with V and J called. Part of the clones is not carried over; for the studies checked, unresolved V genes explain less than half of this, and the remainder is unexplained. Clonal size and the V and J genes are those of that table, whereas D and trimming came from the DNA. The sample has more than 120,000 clones on record, 82% of them singletons. In total, the top ten clones hold approximately 2.3% of the sample.

Germline trimming: 1 base from V, 0 bases from J; junction bases outside gene matches: 1. The cysteine opens and the phenylalanine closes a CDR3 of 15 amino acids. Of all the DNA, just the CDR3 is kept, 45 bases in frame from base 1. CDR1 and CDR2 (MGHRA, YSYEKL) derive from the germline V gene. The cohort comprised fewer than 750 healthy bone marrow donors. Cohort members were all nominally healthy when sampled, although unrecorded immune exposures were likely present. The donor tested CMV seronegative, placing the donor among the roughly 400 seronegative members of the cohort. Each donor provided a peripheral blood sample, and peripheral blood mononuclear cells were used for TCR beta sequencing. The Qiagen DNeasy Blood Extraction Kit was used to extract genomic DNA from the blood cell samples.

This clonotype was sampled from a male donor in good health and CMV-seronegative. The chain employs TRBV4-1 and TRBJ2-5, with TRBD1 identical over 8 junction bases. Sequencing was done on a sample of PBMCs. The CDR3 protein: CASSQGDRNQETQYF. The sequenced DNA is TGCGCCAGCAGCCAAGGGGACAGGAACCAAGAGACCCAGTACTTC.